These 9 T cell receptor beta chains originate from one sample sequenced in a study of shared clonotypes between healthy human individuals. Terminally differentiated effector memory CD45RA+ cells were excluded by CCR7 positive selection of CD45RO-negative cells. Sequencing was performed with immunoSEQ multiplex PCR; in TCRdb, only in-frame clones are kept and a portion is missing. Found here are 800,000 to 950,000 clones, 95% to 97% of them singletons; the top ten hold under 0.3%. The specimen was naive CD8+ T cells sorted from blood. Receptors were obtained from a man between 25 and 39 years old in good health.

The chain recombines TRBV4-1 with TRBJ2-3; D unclear. The V end was cut by 0 bases, the J end by 2 bases, with 9 bases between. The germline gives CDR1 MGHRA, CDR2 YSYEKL. CDR3 size: 15 residues. The DNA for the CDR3 is TGCGCCAGCAGCCAAGACAGCCGGAACACAGATACGCAGTATTTT. The encoded protein is CASSQDSRNTDTQYF.

On this clone: This specimen includes other DNA sequences encoding the same CDR3. The chain employs TRBV5-1 and TRBJ2-2; possibly TRBD2 for D (5 bases). Trimming cost V 3 bases and J 0 bases, with 6 bases left between them. This CDR3 is built from 14 residues. CDR1 is SGHRS, CDR2 YFSETQ, per germline. The CDR3 sequence is CASSSGTNTGELFF. In DNA form, the CDR3 reads TGCGCCAGCAGCTCGGGGACGAACACCGGGGAGCTGTTTTTT.

The J gene is TRBJ2-7, the V gene TRBV7-9; maybe TRBD2 (6 bases). Trimming pared 4 bases from V and 7 bases from J, leaving 17 bases between. Germline CDR1 reads SEHNR; CDR2 reads FQNEAQ (reference sequence). The CDR3 contains 14 residues. CDR3 nucleotide sequence: TGTGCCAGCAGCTCCTACTCCCTCCGGGGGGAGCAGTACTTC. Its protein is CASSSYSLRGEQYF.

The J gene is TRBJ1-3, the V gene TRBV28, with D possibly TRBD1 on 5 matching bases. CDR3 length: 18 residues. Per the germline V gene, CDR1 is MDHEN and CDR2 is SYDVKM. Trimming pared 8 bases from V and 4 bases from J, leaving 27 bases between. CDR3 amino acids: CASAGRDRGRREGNTIYF. The CDR3, as DNA: TGTGCCAGCGCAGGTAGGGACCGCGGGCGTCGTGAAGGAAACACCATATATTTT.

V usage is TRBV5-1 and J usage is TRBJ2-1; D is unresolved. Trimming stripped 3 bases from V and 6 bases from J, with 7 bases between. The CDR3 spans 12 residues. Germline loops: CDR1 SGHRS, CDR2 YFSETQ. CDR3 coding DNA: TGCGCCAGCAGCTACTCCGCCAATGAGCAGTTCTTC. Translated: CASSYSANEQFF. The full variable domain, in which reference TRBV5-1 and TRBJ2-1 provide the parts outside the CDR3, is KAGVTQTPRYLIKTRGQQVTLSCSPISGHRSVSWYQQTPGQGLQFLFEYFSETQRNKGNFPGRFSGRQFSNSRSEMNVSTLELGDSALYLCASSYSANEQFFGPGTRLTVL.

The DNA of the CDR3 is TGTGCCAGTAGTATAGATAGCACGGGCTCCGGGCTTTTCTCCTACGAGCAGTACTTC. Protein sequence: CASSIDSTGSGLFSYEQYF. The chain joins TRBV19 to TRBJ2-7, with D uncertain. The CDR3 totals 19 residues. Germline-derived CDR1 and CDR2 are LNHDA and SQIVND (reference sequence). V was pared by 0 bases and J by 0 bases, with 21 bases between.

The V and J genes are TRBV5-1 and TRBJ1-1; D remains ambiguous. Looked up from germline, CDR1 is SGHRS and CDR2 is YFSETQ. The germline V and J ends were trimmed by 2 bases and 1 base, with 9 bases remaining between them. The length of the CDR3 is 14 residues. CDR3 in DNA: TGCGCCAGCAGCTTAGTAGGAGCGAACACTGAAGCTTTCTTT. This gives the protein CASSLVGANTEAFF. Combining the CDR3 with reference TRBV5-1 and TRBJ1-1 gives the whole variable domain KAGVTQTPRYLIKTRGQQVTLSCSPISGHRSVSWYQQTPGQGLQFLFEYFSETQRNKGNFPGRFSGRQFSNSRSEMNVSTLELGDSALYLCASSLVGANTEAFFGQGTRLTVV.

V gene TRBV7-6 combines with J gene TRBJ2-2; 9 nucleotides line up with TRBD2. The germline V gene has CDR1 SGHVS and CDR2 FNYEAQ. Unmatched junction bases numbered 8, after V lost 5 bases and J lost 4 bases. The CDR3 length is 16 residues. The DNA of the CDR3 is TGTGCCAGCAGCGGGGGAGCGGGAGGTGGCACCGGGGAGCTGTTTTTT. Residues: CASSGGAGGGTGELFF.

Concerning this clone itself: Other DNA sequences of this sample code for an identical CDR3. CDR3 amino acids: CASGDSYEQYF. The CDR3 DNA is TGTGCCAGCGGGGACTCCTACGAGCAGTACTTC. This chain joins TRBV9 and TRBJ2-7; no reliable D call. The CDR3 has 11 residues. Trimming cost V 7 bases and J 0 bases, with 5 bases left between them. The germline CDR1 and CDR2 sequences are SGDLS and YYNGEE.